This T cell receptor (beta chain) was sequenced during a study of T cells in localized non-small cell lung cancer. The study, taken as a whole, reports: Researchers found a median approximately 55 of the top 100 tumor clones in adjacent lung.

Sequencing used immunoSEQ multiplex PCR; TCRdb keeps in-frame clones, though not all of them. The sample includes about 40,000 clones, around 81% of them seen just once. Germline V gives CDR1 ENHRY, CDR2 SYGVKD. The CDR3 runs to 12 residues. V lost 8 bases to trimming and J lost 14 bases, with 19 bases between them. As to this clone: Antigen specificity is unknown.

The chain has TRBV10-3 and TRBJ2-1, with D perhaps being TRBD1 or TRBD2 (6 bases each). This receptor was identified in a male donor aged 60 or over with stage II lung adenocarcinoma. Material: peripheral blood mononuclear cells, obtained before any cancer treatment. CDR3 amino acids: CAIASGGGIEFF. The DNA of the CDR3 is TGTGCCATCGCCTCCGGAGGGGGTATAGAGTTCTTC.